The 28 T cell receptor beta chains below all came from one sample that was sequenced in a study of glioma-infiltrating T cells after dendritic cell vaccination. Clones were sequenced by immunoSEQ multiplex PCR, and TCRdb holds only the in-frame ones, with some missing. Seen here are fewer than 50,000 clones, roughly 85% observed once, and the top ten hold about an eighth. The input for sequencing was blood, taken before dendritic cell vaccination. The receptors derive from a human donor with glioblastoma.

The chain recombines TRBV10-3 with TRBJ1-4; no firm D call. Trimming left V 1 base short and J 8 bases short, with 8 bases between. This CDR3 comprises 13 residues. CDR1 and CDR2 from the germline V gene are ENHRY and SYGVKD. The CDR3 DNA reads TGTGCCATCAGTGAGTTTGGCAAGGAAAAACTGTTTTTT. This codes for CAISEFGKEKLFF.

Of note for this clone: One end of the junction does not line up with germline, which may come from a read error. V usage is TRBV5-6 and J usage is TRBJ2-7, with 7 nucleotides matching TRBD2. CDR1 SGHDT and CDR2 YYEEEE come from the germline V gene. The CDR3 has 12 residues. CDR3 nucleotides: TGTGCCAGCAGCTTGAATAAGGGACTACCTCGCTTC. This codes for CASSLNKGLPRF.

DNA of the CDR3: TGTGCCAGCAGTCCGGACTGGTCCAGGAACACTGAAGCTTTCTTT. This codes for CASSPDWSRNTEAFF. This chain uses TRBV27 with TRBJ1-1, with D unresolved. V was pared by 5 bases and J by 1 base, with 14 bases between. Germline V gene data show CDR1 as MNHEY and CDR2 as SMNVEV (reference sequence). This CDR3 is 15 amino acids long.

V and J are TRBV18 and TRBJ2-5; possibly TRBD1 for D (6 bases). The CDR3 has 13 amino acids. CDR1 KGHSH and CDR2 LQKENI come from the germline V gene. Trimming removed 4 bases from V and 0 bases from J, with 6 bases in between. CDR3 residues: CASSRQDQETQYF. CDR3 nucleotides: TGTGCCAGCTCACGACAGGACCAAGAGACCCAGTACTTC.

The chain is built from TRBV7-8 and TRBJ1-1, with D unclear. V was clipped by 3 bases and J by 7 bases, with 9 bases between them. Per the germline V gene, CDR1 is SGHVS and CDR2 is FQNEAQ. CDR3 length equals 12 residues. As DNA, the CDR3 is TGTGCCAGCAGCTTGGGAGCGATTGAAGCTTTCTTT. It specifies CASSLGAIEAFF.

The chain links TRBV4-1 to TRBJ2-1; the D is unclear. CDR1 is MGHRA, CDR2 YSYEKL, per germline. The CDR3 extends over 13 amino acids. With 2 bases removed from V and 4 bases from J, the gap between germline ends came to 6 bases. The CDR3 sequence is CASSQPPYNEQFF. Written as DNA, the CDR3 is TGCGCCAGCAGCCAACCCCCTTACAATGAGCAGTTCTTC.

This chain links TRBV6-5 with TRBJ1-2; no clear D gene. This CDR3 region has 13 residues. Trimming removed 0 bases at V and 8 bases at J, with 10 bases between. Germline V lookup: CDR1 MNHEY, CDR2 SVGAGI. CDR3 protein: CASSYSLNRGYTF. DNA of the CDR3: TGTGCCAGCAGTTACTCGTTGAATCGGGGCTACACCTTC.

The V and J genes are TRBV4-1 and TRBJ2-2; TRBD1 matches 8 bases. Germline trimming cut 0 bases from V and 1 base from J; bases unmatched to any gene: 4. CDR1 MGHRA and CDR2 YSYEKL come from the germline V gene. CDR3 length: 17 amino acids. The CDR3 DNA sequence: TGCGCCAGCAGCCAAGATCTACAGGGGGGGAACACCGGGGAGCTGTTTTTT. Translating gives CASSQDLQGGNTGELFF.

The V and J genes are TRBV5-4 and TRBJ1-5; 7 bases agree with TRBD1. Per the germline V gene, CDR1 is SGHNT and CDR2 is YYREEE (reference sequence). V gave up 1 base and J gave up 2 bases; unmatched junction bases: 9. The length of the CDR3 is 17 residues. The CDR3 DNA follows: TGTGCCAGCAGCTTGAGAGGGGGCGGGGTGGGCAATCAGCCCCAGCATTTT. Translated: CASSLRGGGVGNQPQHF. The full variable domain, with the rest looked up from reference TRBV5-4 and TRBJ1-5, is ETGVTQSPTHLIKTRGQQVTLRCSSQSGHNTVSWYQQALGQGPQFIFQYYREEENGRGNFPPRFSGLQFPNYSSELNVNALELDDSALYLCASSLRGGGVGNQPQHFGDGTRLSIL.

A note on this clone: Other nucleotide sequences from this sample produce the same CDR3. The rearrangement uses TRBV18 and TRBJ1-1, with 9 bases matching TRBD1. The germline CDR1 and CDR2 sequences are KGHSH and LQKENI. CDR3 length: 14 residues. The V gene end was trimmed by 6 bases and the J gene end by 1 base; junction bases not matched to a gene: 3. For the CDR3, the DNA is TGTGCCAGCTCGCCGGGACAGGGGAACACTGAAGCTTTCTTT. Its protein product is CASSPGQGNTEAFF.

CDR3 in DNA: TGCGCCAGCAGCCAGGGACAGGGCCAGATCTATGGCTACACCTTC. Translating it yields CASSQGQGQIYGYTF. The chain combines TRBV5-1 with TRBJ1-2; TRBD1 aligns across 9 bases. This CDR3 has 15 amino acids. The germline V gene encodes CDR1 SGHRS and CDR2 YFSETQ. V was clipped by 4 bases and J by 4 bases; unmatched bases: 8.

The chain uses TRBV30 and TRBJ2-7, with D possibly TRBD1 on 5 matching bases. Trimming took off 2 bases at V and 1 base at J, with 18 bases between the two ends. The CDR3 consists of 16 residues. The V gene's germline CDR1 is GTSNPN and CDR2 SVGIG (reference sequence). The CDR3 reads CAWSLANKGQSYEQYF. CDR3 coding DNA: TGTGCCTGGAGTTTGGCCAACAAAGGACAATCCTACGAGCAGTACTTC.

Turning to this clone: A junction boundary mismatches the germline segment, possibly from a read error. The CDR3 DNA reads as TGTGCTAGCAGCTTAAACTCGGAGGGGAGGTCAGAGACCCAGTACTTC. It specifies CASSLNSEGRSETQYF. The chain has TRBV7-7 and TRBJ2-5, with a possible D match to TRBD2 (6 bases). This CDR3 region has 16 residues. CDR1 SSHAT and CDR2 FNYEAQ come from the germline V gene (reference sequence).

V gene TRBV7-6 combines with J gene TRBJ2-7, with 9 bases lining up with TRBD1. V shed 1 base, J shed 0 bases, and the junction held 1 base outside the gene matches. The CDR3 contains 15 residues. Germline V CDR1 and CDR2: SGHVS, FNYEAQ. The CDR3: CASSLGQGGSYEQYF. CDR3 sequence (DNA): TGTGCCAGCAGCTTAGGACAGGGGGGCTCCTACGAGCAGTACTTC.

This chain joins TRBV13 and TRBJ2-2; D uncertain. V was clipped by 3 bases and J by 5 bases, with 7 bases between them. The germline CDR1 and CDR2 sequences are PRHDT and FYEKMQ (reference sequence). The CDR3 runs to 13 residues. This CDR3 reads CASSFFQTGELFF. The CDR3 DNA is TGTGCCAGCAGCTTTTTTCAAACCGGGGAGCTGTTTTTT.

This sequence joins TRBV6-5 and TRBJ1-2, with 8 bases fitting TRBD1. Per germline, CDR1 MNHEY and CDR2 SVGAGI. The CDR3 consists of 15 residues. The V gene end was trimmed by 5 bases and the J gene end by 4 bases; junction bases not matched to a gene: 9. The DNA of the CDR3 is TGTGCCAGCAGTCCAAACAGGGGGGGAGTCTATGGCTACACCTTC. Its translation: CASSPNRGGVYGYTF.

The chain employs TRBV11-2 and TRBJ2-2; D possibly corresponds to TRBD2 (6 bases). The CDR3 spans 14 residues. Trimming stripped 1 base from V and 5 bases from J, with 8 bases between. CDR1 and CDR2 from the germline V gene are SGHAT and FQNNGV. The CDR3 DNA reads as TGTGCCAGCAGCTTAGTCCGGGGGACCGGGGAGCTGTTTTTT. Residues: CASSLVRGTGELFF.

The chain joins TRBV5-6 to TRBJ2-5, with D perhaps TRBD2 (5 bases). CDR3 length: 14 residues. Germline-derived CDR1 and CDR2 are SGHDT and YYEEEE. V was clipped by 0 bases and J by 5 bases, with 11 bases between them. CDR3 in amino acids: CASSLGPRGETQYF. CDR3 in DNA: TGTGCCAGCAGCTTGGGTCCCAGAGGGGAGACCCAGTACTTC.

This clone was detected once. CDR3: CASSLSGQGNYGYTF. The CDR3 bases are TGTGCCAGCAGTTTATCAGGGCAGGGGAACTATGGCTACACCTTC. V usage is TRBV27 and J usage is TRBJ1-2; D perhaps matches TRBD1 (6 bases). The CDR3 length is 15 residues. Trimming took off 0 bases at V and 2 bases at J, with 10 bases between the two ends. Germline lookup yields CDR1 MNHEY and CDR2 SMNVEV (reference sequence).

As for this clone: Germline and junction disagree at one end, which may indicate a read error. This sequence joins TRBV5-1 and TRBJ1-2; maybe TRBD1 (5 bases). This CDR3 spans 14 amino acids. Germline CDR1 SGHRS, CDR2 YFSETQ. The CDR3 is CASRFSAGEYGYTF. The CDR3 DNA follows: TGCGCCAGCCGCTTCTCAGCGGGGGAGTATGGCTACACCTTC.

This chain links TRBV29-1 with TRBJ1-2, with a weak D call TRBD1 (6 bases). V dropped 6 bases and J dropped 4 bases, with 21 bases sitting between them. Germline V CDR1 and CDR2: SQVTM, ANQGSEA. CDR3 length equals 15 residues. This CDR3 is CSVAVLDSGSYGYTF. As DNA, the CDR3 is TGCAGCGTGGCCGTCCTGGACAGTGGATCCTATGGCTACACCTTC.

In its sample, this clone was seen once. The rearrangement joins TRBV14 to TRBJ2-6; D gene ambiguous. Per the germline V gene, CDR1 is SGHDN and CDR2 is FVKESK. V shed 6 bases and J shed 1 base, with 10 bases lying between them. This CDR3 spans 15 amino acids. The CDR3 protein is CASSPLSSGANVLTF. CDR3 DNA sequence: TGTGCCAGCAGTCCATTGTCATCTGGGGCCAACGTCCTGACTTTC.

The gene calls are TRBV6-5 and TRBJ2-7; maybe TRBD2 (6 bases). Germline V gene lookup returns CDR1 MNHEY and CDR2 SVGAGI. Trimming took off 5 bases at V and 3 bases at J, with 14 bases between the two ends. This CDR3 spans 14 amino acids. The CDR3 sequence: CASSPLGRDYEQYF. CDR3 bases: TGTGCCAGCAGTCCCCTCGGGAGAGACTACGAGCAGTACTTC.

V usage is TRBV15 and J usage is TRBJ1-2; 8 nucleotides align to TRBD1. The CDR3 has 17 residues. The trim removed 1 base at V and 0 bases at J, leaving 7 bases unmatched. In germline, CDR1 is LNHNV, CDR2 YYDKDF (reference sequence). CDR3 residues: CATSRGLGTGSNYGYTF. The CDR3 region has the DNA TGTGCCACCAGCAGAGGTCTCGGGACAGGCTCTAACTATGGCTACACCTTC.

The rearrangement joins TRBV11-2 to TRBJ1-1; D remains ambiguous. The CDR3 consists of 13 residues. V was trimmed by 4 bases and J by 9 bases, leaving 15 bases between them. Per the germline V gene, CDR1 is SGHAT and CDR2 is FQNNGV. The CDR3 is CASSSAVGEKAFF. Here the CDR3 DNA reads TGTGCCAGCAGCTCCGCCGTCGGGGAGAAAGCTTTCTTT. The variable domain in full, with the rest retrieved from reference TRBV11-2 and TRBJ1-1, is EAGVAQSPRYKIIEKRQSVAFWCNPISGHATLYWYQQILGQGPKLLIQFQNNGVVDDSQLPKDRFSAERLKGVDSTLKIQPAKLEDSAVYLCASSSAVGEKAFFGQGTRLTVV.

J is TRBJ2-7 and V is TRBV28; TRBD2 matches 11 bases. The length of the CDR3 is 14 residues. Trimming at V came to 8 bases and at J to 3 bases, leaving 6 bases not matched to a gene. Germline V gene sequence: CDR1 MDHEN, CDR2 SYDVKM. The CDR3 sequence: CASGTTSGIYEQYF. The CDR3 DNA sequence: TGTGCCAGCGGAACGACTAGCGGGATCTACGAGCAGTACTTC. The full variable domain, completed using reference TRBV28 and TRBJ2-7, is DVKVTQSSRYLVKRTGEKVFLECVQDMDHENMFWYRQDPGLGLRLIYFSYDVKMKEKGDIPEGYSVSREKKERFSLILESASTNQTSMYLCASGTTSGIYEQYFGPGTRLTVT.

V gene TRBV5-1 combines with J gene TRBJ2-7; TRBD1 matches 9 bases. V lost 0 bases to trimming and J lost 4 bases; unmatched junction nucleotides: 5. CDR1 and CDR2 (germline): SGHRS, YFSETQ. The length of the CDR3 is 15 residues. CDR3 bases: TGCGCCAGCAGCTTGGATGGGACAGGGTATTACGAGCAGTACTTC. Amino acids: CASSLDGTGYYEQYF.

This clone was recorded only once. V is TRBV5-6 and J is TRBJ1-4; 7 bases are a match to TRBD1. This CDR3 region has 16 residues. V lost 6 bases, J lost 7 bases, and 15 bases stayed unmatched. CDR1 is SGHDT, CDR2 YYEEEE, per germline. CDR3 nucleotides: TGTGCCAGCACCGCGACAGGGCCTAAATATAGTGAAAAACTGTTTTTT. Translated, it gives CASTATGPKYSEKLFF.